Listed below are T cell receptor beta chains from one sample, sequenced in a study of CD4 T cells in relation to SARS-CoV-2 and coronaviruses. Assay used: immunoSEQ multiplex PCR; TCRdb lists only in-frame clones, some missing. The data contain about 64,000 clones, about 94% of them singletons. Sequenced material: naive CD4+ T cells from PBMCs. Receptors originate from a human donor in good health. Both conserved end residues are part of each CDR3. The D gene is left open where the match is weak. Size is stated for part of the rows, as once, few or many counts, or as a class when the clone is expanded.

D,J,size,V,DNA,CDR3
-,TRBJ2-1,few,TRBV27,TGTGCCAGCAGTGCCCGGACCATCTTCAATGAGCAGTTCTTC,CASSARTIFNEQFF
-,TRBJ2-7,-,TRBV7-9,TGTGCCAGCAGCTTATTGGGGGTAAACTACGAGCAGTACTTC,CASSLLGVNYEQYF
-,TRBJ2-7,-,TRBV19,TGTGCCAGTAGTATAGATCGGCCAGGGTCTCGGGAGCAGTACTTC,CASSIDRPGSREQYF
TRBD2,TRBJ2-1,-,TRBV7-2,TGTGCCAGCAGCTCACCGGGACTAGCGGGATATGAGCAGTTCTTC,CASSSPGLAGYEQFF
-,TRBJ1-4,-,TRBV11-2,TGTGCCAGCAGCTTAGATCTAGTCACGAATGAAAAACTGTTTTTT,CASSLDLVTNEKLFF
-,TRBJ1-1,-,TRBV5-1,TGCGCCAGCAGCTTGGCCCTACCGAGCGGGGGAGCTTTCTTT,CASSLALPSGGAFF
TRBD2,TRBJ2-7,-,TRBV11-2,TGTGCCAGCAGCTTAGTTTCAGCGGGATGGGCCCCCTACGAGCAGTACTTC,CASSLVSAGWAPYEQYF
TRBD1,TRBJ1-1,-,TRBV27,TGTGCCAGCAGGAAACAGGGGAGAGCCACTGAAGCTTTCTTT,CASRKQGRATEAFF
TRBD1,TRBJ2-1,-,TRBV5-4,TGTGCCAGCAGCCCTGTGGACAGGGGTCATGAGCAGTTCTTC,CASSPVDRGHEQFF
TRBD1,TRBJ2-7,-,TRBV5-1,TGCGCCAGCAGCTCCGACAGGGGTTACGAGCAGTACTTC,CASSSDRGYEQYF
TRBD1,TRBJ1-5,-,TRBV19,TGTGCCAGTAGTATCTGGGACAGCAACAATCAGCCCCAGCATTTT,CASSIWDSNNQPQHF
TRBD2,TRBJ2-3,-,TRBV5-1,TGCGCCAGCAGCTTCATGTCTAGCGGGACTGGAGATACGCAGTATTTT,CASSFMSSGTGDTQYF
-,TRBJ1-2,few,TRBV5-1,TGCGCCAGCAGTGTCAGGTTTGATCAGAGCTATGGCTACACCTTC,CASSVRFDQSYGYTF
TRBD1,TRBJ1-2,-,TRBV6-5,TGTGCCAGCAGTTACTCGGGCGCAGGGGGCTCTTCTGGCTACACCTTC,CASSYSGAGGSSGYTF
TRBD1,TRBJ2-2,-,TRBV27,TGTGCCAGCAGTTTTGGTGGACAGGGGGCGCGAGGCACCGGGGAGCTGTTTTTT,CASSFGGQGARGTGELFF
-,TRBJ2-2,-,TRBV18,TGTGCCAGCTCACCTAATAGTGGCACCGGGGAGCTGTTTTTT,CASSPNSGTGELFF
-,TRBJ1-2,-,TRBV21-1,TGTGCCAGCAGCATCGAAGGTAAGGGCATCTTCGAAGCTAACTATGGCTACACCTTC,CASSIEGKGIFEANYGYTF
TRBD1,TRBJ1-1,-,TRBV29-1,TGCAGCGTATCCGACAGGGACTCTTTCTTT,CSVSDRDSFF
-,TRBJ1-5,once,TRBV28,TGTGCCAGCAGCGAAAACAATCAGCCCCAGCATTTT,CASSENNQPQHF
TRBD1,TRBJ1-1,-,TRBV27,TGTGCCAGCAGTTTACTCGGGACAGGGGTTTGGGGGGGAAACACTGAAGCTTTCTTT,CASSLLGTGVWGGNTEAFF
-,TRBJ2-7,-,TRBV4-2,TGTGCCAGCAGCCAAGAGGCTAGAGCGGTTTACTACGAGCAGTACTTC,CASSQEARAVYYEQYF
-,TRBJ2-5,-,TRBV5-1,TGCGCCAGCAGTAAGGCGGGCCCCCAAGAGACCCAGTACTTC,CASSKAGPQETQYF
-,TRBJ2-2,-,TRBV7-2,TGTGCCAGCAGTCGCGTTTTGGGGGGTATCACAACCGGGGAGCTGTTTTTT,CASSRVLGGITTGELFF
-,TRBJ1-5,-,TRBV6-2/TRBV6-3,TGTGCCAGCAGCCCGACTACAGGGTTGAGCAATCAGCCCCAGCATTTT,CASSPTTGLSNQPQHF
TRBD2,TRBJ2-1,-,TRBV5-4,TGTGCCAGCAGCCCTGGCGGGACTAGCGGGAGGGAGCAGTTCTTC,CASSPGGTSGREQFF
TRBD2,TRBJ2-5,-,TRBV5-6,TGTGCCAGCAGCTCTTTGGGAGCGGGAGGGTCCCAAGAGACCCAGTACTTC,CASSSLGAGGSQETQYF
-,TRBJ1-4,-,TRBV7-9,TGTGCCAGCAGCTTCGGGGGCACGACCCGAAAAACAACTAATGAAAAACTGTTTTTT,CASSFGGTTRKTTNEKLFF
-,TRBJ2-3,-,TRBV28,TGTGCCAGCAGTTTGTCAGGACTGTTCACAGATACGCAGTATTTT,CASSLSGLFTDTQYF
-,TRBJ2-1,-,TRBV7-9,TGTGCCAGCAGCCGACACCCGACAGGAAATGAGCAGTTCTTC,CASSRHPTGNEQFF
-,TRBJ2-7,-,TRBV7-9,TGTGCCAGCAGAGCAGGGACCTACGAGCAGTACTTC,CASRAGTYEQYF
-,TRBJ1-2,-,TRBV6-5,TGTGCCAGCAGACCAACAGGAGGCTACACCTTC,CASRPTGGYTF
TRBD1,TRBJ2-2,-,TRBV7-9,TGTGCCAGCAGCAAACAGGGGGTAACCGGGGAGCTGTTTTTT,CASSKQGVTGELFF
-,TRBJ1-1,-,TRBV12-3/TRBV12-4,TGTGCCAGCAGGATAGGACAGAACACTGAAGCTTTCTTT,CASRIGQNTEAFF
TRBD1,TRBJ1-6,once,TRBV2,TGTGCCAGCAGTAGGACAGGGAGTAATTCACCCCTCCACTTT,CASSRTGSNSPLHF
TRBD1,TRBJ1-1,-,TRBV6-5,TGTGCCAGCACCATAACAGGGGCCCGTACTGAAGCTTTCTTT,CASTITGARTEAFF
TRBD2,TRBJ2-7,-,TRBV28,TGTGCCAGTTCCTCCGGGAGGGAAATCTACGAGCAGTACTTC,CASSSGREIYEQYF
TRBD1,TRBJ1-5,-,TRBV7-8,TGTGCCAGCTCAAAGGGAGGGGGCGAGCAGCCCCAGCATTTT,CASSKGGGEQPQHF
TRBD1,TRBJ2-6,-,TRBV30,TGTGCCTGGACGGGACAGGGGGCGCCGGGGGCCAACGTCCTGACTTTC,CAWTGQGAPGANVLTF
-,TRBJ1-1,-,TRBV5-6,TGTGCCAGCAGCTTGTTACAACAGACCAACACTGAAGCTTTCTTT,CASSLLQQTNTEAFF
-,TRBJ2-3,once,TRBV25-1,TGTGCCAGCAGCCCCGCACTTGGCACAGATACGCAGTATTTT,CASSPALGTDTQYF
-,TRBJ2-3,-,TRBV5-1,TGCGCCAGCAGCTCTAATACTCGCAGCGATACGCAGTATTTT,CASSSNTRSDTQYF
-,TRBJ2-1,-,TRBV7-9,TGTGCCAGCAGCTTAGGTGCCAGGGACAATGAGCAGTTCTTC,CASSLGARDNEQFF
TRBD2,TRBJ2-3,-,TRBV7-6,TGTGCCAGCAGCTCCCCAATGACCCCGGGACTAGCGTCAGATACGCAGTATTTT,CASSSPMTPGLASDTQYF
-,TRBJ1-2,-,TRBV19,TGTGCCAGTAGTATAACCCACACGAAGGCCGATGGCTACACCTTC,CASSITHTKADGYTF
TRBD1,TRBJ1-6,-,TRBV2,TGTGCCAGCAGTATAACCGGGACAGGGGTCAATTCCCCCCTCCACTTT,CASSITGTGVNSPLHF
-,TRBJ1-5,-,TRBV2,TGTGCCAGCGCCCTCGAGAGCTATAGCAATCAGCCCCAGCATTTT,CASALESYSNQPQHF
-,TRBJ2-7,-,TRBV3-1/TRBV3-2,TGTGCCAGCAGCCAAGCCTCAACTAGCCACTACGAGCAGTACTTC,CASSQASTSHYEQYF
-,TRBJ2-1,-,TRBV12-3/TRBV12-4,TGTGCCAGCAGACGGGACAACAATGAGCAGTTCTTC,CASRRDNNEQFF
-,TRBJ2-3,-,TRBV5-4,TGTGCCAGCAGCTTGGTAGGGGTATCCTCAGATACGCAGTATTTT,CASSLVGVSSDTQYF
-,TRBJ1-5,-,TRBV3-1/TRBV3-2,TGTGCCAGCAGCCATGCCCAGGGGCCCCAGCATTTT,CASSHAQGPQHF
-,TRBJ2-6,-,TRBV19,TGTGCCAGTAGTATAGAACCCCCAGGCAGCTCTGGGGCCAACGTCCTGACTTTC,CASSIEPPGSSGANVLTF
-,TRBJ1-1,-,TRBV9,TGTGCCAGCAGCGTAGTGGGGGGGTGGAACACTGAAGCTTTCTTT,CASSVVGGWNTEAFF
TRBD2,TRBJ2-1,-,TRBV28,TGTGCCAGCAGCAAAATTCGGACTAGCGGGGTCTACAATGAGCAGTTCTTC,CASSKIRTSGVYNEQFF
TRBD1,TRBJ1-2,-,TRBV28,TGTGCCAGCAGTTTACCTGACAGGGGCCAAGGTGGCTACACCTTC,CASSLPDRGQGGYTF